A selection of T cell receptor beta chains follows, all from one sample in a study of blood T cells in healthy people across ages. A single record per CDR3 protein comes from TCRdb applying MiXCR to the 5' RACE reads. The table has about 1.6 million distinct CDR3 sequences, roughly a third seen once. The sample taken for sequencing was blood. All receptors come from a woman in her twenties or thirties in good health. The CDR3 runs from the conserved cysteine through the conserved F or W. A D gene is named only where the DNA matches it firmly. Clone size appears in some rows only: once, few, many, or a class for an expanded clone.

d_call j_call clone_size v_call cdr3_aa cdr3_nt
TRBD2 TRBJ2-5 NA TRBV20-1 CSASIPSGGSETQYF TGCAGTGCTAGTATCCCTAGCGGGGGATCAGAGACCCAGTACTTC
NA TRBJ1-2 NA TRBV2 CASSAGTPWGGYTF TGTGCCAGCAGTGCCGGGACACCGTGGGGTGGCTACACCTTC
NA TRBJ2-7 NA TRBV7-9 CASSPPDLPLEQYF TGTGCCAGCAGCCCCCCGGACCTCCCCCTCGAGCAGTACTTC
NA TRBJ1-1 NA TRBV5-1 CASSFRDRTEAFF TGCGCCAGCAGCTTCCGGGACCGCACTGAAGCTTTCTTT
TRBD2 TRBJ2-1 few TRBV20-1 CSAVSGAPYNEQFF TGCAGTGCTGTTAGCGGGGCCCCCTACAATGAGCAGTTCTTC
TRBD1 TRBJ1-2 few TRBV20-1 CSARGTGTGYGYTF TGCAGTGCTAGAGGGACTGGGACAGGGTATGGCTACACCTTC
TRBD1 TRBJ2-1 NA TRBV7-2 CASSTRLTGGRTYEQFF TGTGCCAGCAGCACCCGATTGACAGGGGGCAGGACCTACGAGCAGTTCTTC
NA TRBJ2-7 NA TRBV6-1 CASSVRSGAYEQYF TGTGCCAGCAGTGTTCGTAGCGGAGCCTACGAGCAGTACTTC
NA TRBJ1-1 NA TRBV6-2/TRBV6-3 CASSYEGRGTRTEAFF TGTGCCAGCAGTTACGAAGGGCGCGGTACGAGGACTGAAGCTTTCTTT
NA TRBJ1-1 few TRBV20-1 CSARDRSGMNTEAFF TGCAGTGCTAGAGACCGCAGTGGGATGAACACTGAAGCTTTCTTT
TRBD1 TRBJ1-6 NA TRBV19 CASSPGQSYNSPLHF TGTGCCAGTAGTCCGGGACAGTCCTATAATTCACCCCTCCACTTT
NA TRBJ1-2 few TRBV20-1 CSSSFGYTF TGCAGTAGCTCGTTCGGCTACACCTTC
TRBD1 TRBJ1-2 NA TRBV6-5 CANSPQGGSYGYTF TGTGCCAACAGTCCTCAGGGGGGTAGCTATGGCTACACCTTC
NA TRBJ1-1 NA TRBV6-5 CANTPDRRAEAFF TGTGCCAACACCCCCGACAGGAGAGCTGAAGCTTTCTTT
NA TRBJ2-5 NA TRBV20-1 CSARTEVAPPMGTQYF TGCAGTGCTAGAACGGAGGTGGCGCCTCCTATGGGGACCCAGTACTTC
NA TRBJ2-5 many TRBV7-2 CASSLALETQYF TGTGCCAGCAGCTTAGCGCTAGAGACCCAGTACTTC
NA TRBJ2-5 many TRBV29-1 CSVGDPQYF TGCAGCGTCGGGGATCCCCAGTACTTC
NA TRBJ1-5 NA TRBV6-5 CASIPYWGSSQPQHF TGTGCCAGCATCCCCTATTGGGGGTCTAGTCAGCCCCAGCATTTT
TRBD1 TRBJ1-2 few TRBV6-2/TRBV6-3 CASSYGQAAYGYTF TGTGCCAGCAGTTACGGACAGGCCGCTTATGGCTACACCTTC
NA TRBJ1-1 NA TRBV7-3 CASSGKVATEAFF TGTGCCAGCAGCGGGAAGGTCGCCACTGAAGCTTTCTTT
NA TRBJ2-2 few TRBV7-9 CASRRAQGNTGELFF TGTGCCAGCAGAAGAGCCCAGGGTAACACCGGGGAGCTGTTTTTT
TRBD1 TRBJ1-4 NA TRBV6-1 CASSPPPGQGIEKLFF TGTGCCAGCAGTCCCCCCCCGGGACAGGGGATTGAAAAACTGTTTTTT
TRBD2 TRBJ2-1 NA TRBV29-1 CSVEARGLAELHEQFF TGTAGCGTTGAAGCCCGGGGACTAGCGGAGCTTCATGAGCAGTTCTTC
NA TRBJ1-6 NA TRBV12-3/TRBV12-4 CASSRQNSDLNSPLHF TGTGCCAGCAGTCGGCAGAACAGTGATCTTAATTCACCCCTCCACTTT
TRBD2 TRBJ2-7 NA TRBV9 CASSVGLAGDNYEQYF TGTGCCAGCAGCGTAGGACTAGCGGGGGATAACTACGAGCAGTACTTC
NA TRBJ2-3 NA TRBV5-1 CANSSATDTQYF TGCGCCAACAGCTCGGCCACAGATACGCAGTATTTT
NA TRBJ2-7 NA TRBV6-5 CASSYWRGKAYEQYF TGTGCCAGCAGTTACTGGCGCGGGAAGGCCTACGAGCAGTACTTC
NA TRBJ2-1 NA TRBV29-1 CSVDHDEQFF TGCAGCGTTGATCACGATGAGCAGTTCTTC
NA TRBJ1-2 NA TRBV6-5 CASSPPPDGGYGYTF TGTGCCAGCAGTCCCCCCCCGGACGGGGGGTATGGCTACACCTTC
TRBD2 TRBJ2-3 NA TRBV5-1 CASSLGSSGPAVAQYF TGCGCCAGCAGCTTGGGGTCTAGCGGGCCGGCAGTCGCGCAGTATTTT
TRBD2 TRBJ2-1 once TRBV6-1 CASSELASGGLYNKQFF TGTGCCAGCAGTGAATTGGCTAGCGGGGGGTTATACAATAAGCAGTTCTTC
NA TRBJ1-2 once TRBV28 CASSWNTYGYTF TGTGCCAGCAGTTGGAACACCTATGGCTACACCTTC
NA TRBJ2-7 NA TRBV5-6 CASSLASLGEQYF TGTGCCAGCAGCTTGGCGAGTTTAGGCGAGCAGTACTTC
TRBD1 TRBJ1-2 few TRBV4-1 CASSQDQGVTSGYTF TGCGCCAGCAGCCAAGATCAGGGGGTTACGTCTGGCTACACCTTC
NA TRBJ2-7 many TRBV20-1 CSARTELQYF TGCAGTGCTAGGACAGAGCTGCAGTACTTC